The present T cell receptor beta chain was sequenced within a study of cytomegalovirus exposure and HLA in healthy donors. Notes on the study in general: A classifier reportedly called cytomegalovirus status with high sensitivity and specificity.

Notes on this clone: Its cognate antigen is unknown.

PCR used 60 Vbeta primers and 13 Jbeta primers. Only in-frame clones appear in the TCRdb table, and some are missing; sequencing was by immunoSEQ multiplex PCR. The data show 150,000 to 200,000 clones, around 79% seen once. Sequencing used PBMCs. This TCR came from a woman aged 45-59 years in good health and CMV-seronegative.

The CDR3 reads CASTWDRGKNIQYF. The CDR3 region has the DNA TGTGCCAGCACCTGGGACAGGGGTAAAAACATTCAGTACTTC. V usage is TRBV6-1 and J usage is TRBJ2-4, with TRBD1 matching over 10 bases. V lost 7 bases and J lost 4; bases outside the gene matches: 4. Germline lookup yields CDR1 MNHNS and CDR2 SASEGT. The CDR3 runs 14 residues.